This TCR beta chain is from a study of cytomegalovirus exposure and HLA in healthy donors. General study points: The listing of approximately 160 TCR beta chains classed them as cytomegalovirus-associated.

About this clone itself: Antigen specificity is unknown.

60 Vbeta and 13 Jbeta primers were used in PCR. Data came from immunoSEQ multiplex PCR; TCRdb stores just in-frame clones and leaves some out. The sample has about 160,000 clones, roughly 65% seen once; the top ten hold 3.5% to 5.5%. The CDR3 covers 15 residues. Germline V gene lookup returns CDR1 SGHDT and CDR2 YYEEEE. Deletions cut 6 bases from V and 0 bases from J, with 15 bases between. Although they were nominally healthy when sampled, donors likely had unrecorded immune exposures. The source of this sequence is a woman between 18 and 30 years old in good health and CMV-seropositive. V gene TRBV5-6 combines with J gene TRBJ1-2; D unresolved. The specimen sequenced was PBMCs. CDR3 protein: CASISLLAPNYGYTF. CDR3 coding DNA: TGTGCCAGCATCTCCCTTTTAGCACCTAACTATGGCTACACCTTC.